This T cell receptor (beta chain) originates from a study of CD8+CD57+ T cells in acquired aplastic anemia. Study overall: Sorted CD4+ plus CD8+ cells gave DNA averaging about 3.2 ug. Healthy donors averaged approximately 9.8 million reads for CD4+ cells. Study-wide points: Found in both controls and patients were twenty-nine CD8+ CDR3 sequences.

Genomic DNA provided the template from which TCR beta VDJ and CDR3 profiles were obtained. MiXCR, run by TCRdb on the reads, gives a single entry per CDR3 protein. Of 100,000 to 120,000 distinct CDR3 sequences in the sample, around 49% were seen once. The CDR3 totals 11 residues. CDR1 and CDR2 (germline): GTSNPN, SVGIG (reference sequence). Trimming shortened V by 4 bases and J by 7 bases, and 10 bases separated the two germline ends. About this clonotype itself: Antigen: not known.

V gene TRBV30 combines with J gene TRBJ1-2; a possible D gene is TRBD1 (6 bases). Sequenced: sorted CD4+, CD8+, or CD8+CD57+ T cells (not recorded which) from PBMCs. This TCR was recovered from a human donor in good health, serving as a control. The CDR3 loop reads CAWTGGAGYTF. The CDR3 bases are TGTGCCTGGACCGGGGGGGCTGGCTACACCTTC.